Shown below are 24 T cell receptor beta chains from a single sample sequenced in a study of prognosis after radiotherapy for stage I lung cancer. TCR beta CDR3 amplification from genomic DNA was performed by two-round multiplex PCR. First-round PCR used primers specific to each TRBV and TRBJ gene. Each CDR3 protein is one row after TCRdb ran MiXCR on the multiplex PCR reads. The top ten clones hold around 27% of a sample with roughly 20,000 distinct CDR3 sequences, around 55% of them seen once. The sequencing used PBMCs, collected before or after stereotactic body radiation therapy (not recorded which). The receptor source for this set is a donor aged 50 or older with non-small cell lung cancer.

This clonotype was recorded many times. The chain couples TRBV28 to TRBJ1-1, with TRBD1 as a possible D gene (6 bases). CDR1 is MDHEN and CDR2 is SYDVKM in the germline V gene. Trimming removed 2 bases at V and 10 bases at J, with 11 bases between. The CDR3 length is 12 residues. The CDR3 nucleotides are TGTGCCAGCAGTTTAGGGGGCAAAGGAGCTTTCTTT. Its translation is CASSLGGKGAFF. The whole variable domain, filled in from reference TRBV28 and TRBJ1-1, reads DVKVTQSSRYLVKRTGEKVFLECVQDMDHENMFWYRQDPGLGLRLIYFSYDVKMKEKGDIPEGYSVSREKKERFSLILESASTNQTSMYLCASSLGGKGAFFGQGTRLTVV.

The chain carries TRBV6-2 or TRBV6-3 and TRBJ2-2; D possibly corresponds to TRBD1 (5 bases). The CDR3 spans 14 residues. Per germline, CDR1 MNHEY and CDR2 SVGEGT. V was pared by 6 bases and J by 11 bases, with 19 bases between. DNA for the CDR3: TGTGCCAGCAGGGTGGGCAGGGTGGTCGGTGAGCTGTTTTTT. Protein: CASRVGRVVGELFF.

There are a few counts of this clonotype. The CDR3 here is CASSQGLAGVEQFF. The CDR3 DNA is TGTGCCAGCAGCCAGGGACTAGCGGGAGTTGAGCAGTTCTTC. This chain connects TRBV7-9 to TRBJ2-1; 14 bases agree with TRBD2. V dropped 5 bases and J dropped 9; count of bases not matched to a gene: 3. The CDR3 runs to 14 residues. Per germline, CDR1 SEHNR and CDR2 FQNEAQ (reference sequence). Full variable domain (remainder filled in from reference TRBV7-9 and TRBJ2-1): DTGVSQNPRHKITKRGQNVTFRCDPISEHNRLYWYRQTLGQGPEFLTYFQNEAQLEKSRLLSDRFSAERPKGSFSTLEIQRTEQGDSAMYLCASSQGLAGVEQFFGPGTRLTVL.

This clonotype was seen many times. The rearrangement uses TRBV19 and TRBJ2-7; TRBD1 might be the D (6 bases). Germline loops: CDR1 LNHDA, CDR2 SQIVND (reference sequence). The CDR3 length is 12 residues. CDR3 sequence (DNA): TGTGCTACCGGGGACATCAACTACGAGCAGTACTTC. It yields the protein CATGDINYEQYF.

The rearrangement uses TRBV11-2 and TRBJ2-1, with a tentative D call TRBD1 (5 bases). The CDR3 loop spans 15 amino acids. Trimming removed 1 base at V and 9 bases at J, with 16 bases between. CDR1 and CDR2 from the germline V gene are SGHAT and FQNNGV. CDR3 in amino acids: CASSLVGVVLAEQFF. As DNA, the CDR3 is TGTGCCAGCAGCTTAGTAGGGGTCGTTCTGGCTGAGCAGTTCTTC.

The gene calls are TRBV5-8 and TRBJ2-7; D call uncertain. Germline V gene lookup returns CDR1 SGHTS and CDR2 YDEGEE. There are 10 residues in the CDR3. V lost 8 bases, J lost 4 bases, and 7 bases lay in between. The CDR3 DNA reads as TGTGCCAGTATCAATTACGAGCAGTACTTC. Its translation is CASINYEQYF. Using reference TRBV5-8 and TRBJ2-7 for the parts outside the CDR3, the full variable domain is EAGVTQSPTHLIKTRGQQATLRCSPISGHTSVYWYQQALGLGLQFLLWYDEGEERNRGNFPPRFSGRQFPNYSSELNVNALELEDSALYLCASINYEQYFGPGTRLTVT.

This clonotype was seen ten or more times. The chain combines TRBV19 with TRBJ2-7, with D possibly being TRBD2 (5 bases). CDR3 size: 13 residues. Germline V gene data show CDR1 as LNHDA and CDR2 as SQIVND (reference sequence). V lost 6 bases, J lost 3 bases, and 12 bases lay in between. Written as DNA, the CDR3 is TGTGCCAGTAGCAGAACTAGAAGCTACGAGCAGTACTTC. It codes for CASSRTRSYEQYF.

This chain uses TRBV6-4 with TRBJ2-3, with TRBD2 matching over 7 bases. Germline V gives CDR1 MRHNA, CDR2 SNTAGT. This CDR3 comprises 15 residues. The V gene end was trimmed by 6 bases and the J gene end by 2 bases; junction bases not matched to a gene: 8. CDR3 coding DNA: TGTGCCAGCAGGGAGAGCGGGGATCCCACAGATACGCAGTATTTT. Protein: CASRESGDPTDTQYF.

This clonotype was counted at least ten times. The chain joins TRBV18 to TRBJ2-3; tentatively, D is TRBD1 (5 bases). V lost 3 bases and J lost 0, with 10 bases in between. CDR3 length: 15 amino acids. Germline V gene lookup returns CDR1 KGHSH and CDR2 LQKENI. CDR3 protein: CASSPTGASTDTQYF. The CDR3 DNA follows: TGTGCCAGCTCACCCACAGGAGCTAGCACAGATACGCAGTATTTT.

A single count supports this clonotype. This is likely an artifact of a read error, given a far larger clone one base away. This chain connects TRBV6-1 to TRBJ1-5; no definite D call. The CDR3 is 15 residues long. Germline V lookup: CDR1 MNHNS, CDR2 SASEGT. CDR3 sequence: CASSSRSYSNKPQHF. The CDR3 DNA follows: TGTGCCAGCAGTTCTCGGTCCTATAGCAATAAGCCCCAGCATTTT.

The CDR3 protein is CASSARTIVWYF. The CDR3 bases are TGTGCCAGCAGTGCCCGGACTATCGTGTGGTACTTC. This chain uses TRBV2 with TRBJ2-7; tentatively, D is TRBD2 (6 bases). V was cut by 4 bases and J by 12 bases, with 16 bases left in between. Germline CDR1 is SNHLY and CDR2 is FYNNEI. This CDR3 is built from 12 residues.

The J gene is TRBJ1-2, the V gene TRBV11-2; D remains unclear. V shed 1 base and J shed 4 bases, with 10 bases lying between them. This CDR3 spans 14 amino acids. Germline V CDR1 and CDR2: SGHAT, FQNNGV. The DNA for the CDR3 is TGTGCCAGCAGCTTAGGGGCAGTAATCTATGGCTACACCTTC. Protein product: CASSLGAVIYGYTF.

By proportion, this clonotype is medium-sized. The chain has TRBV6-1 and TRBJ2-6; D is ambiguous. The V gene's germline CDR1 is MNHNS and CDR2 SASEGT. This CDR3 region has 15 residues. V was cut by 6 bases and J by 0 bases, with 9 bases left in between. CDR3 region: CASRSLSSGANVLTF. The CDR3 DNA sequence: TGTGCCAGCAGGAGTCTCAGCTCTGGGGCCAACGTCCTGACTTTC.

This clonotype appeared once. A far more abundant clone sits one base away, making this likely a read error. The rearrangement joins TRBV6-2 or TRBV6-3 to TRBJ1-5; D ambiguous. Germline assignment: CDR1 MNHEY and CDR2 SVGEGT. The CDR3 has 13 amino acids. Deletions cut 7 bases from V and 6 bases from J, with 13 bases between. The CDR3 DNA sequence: TGTGCCAGCAAACATGGGGTGGGTCAGCCCCAGCATTTT. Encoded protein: CASKHGVGQPQHF.

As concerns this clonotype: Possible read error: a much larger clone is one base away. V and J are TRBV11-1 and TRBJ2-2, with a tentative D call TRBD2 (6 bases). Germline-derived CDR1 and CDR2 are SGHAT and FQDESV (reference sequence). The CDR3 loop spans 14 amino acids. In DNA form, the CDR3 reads TGTGCCAGCAGCCGGGAGCCGCAGGCCGGGGGGCTGTTTTTT. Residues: CASSREPQAGGLFF.

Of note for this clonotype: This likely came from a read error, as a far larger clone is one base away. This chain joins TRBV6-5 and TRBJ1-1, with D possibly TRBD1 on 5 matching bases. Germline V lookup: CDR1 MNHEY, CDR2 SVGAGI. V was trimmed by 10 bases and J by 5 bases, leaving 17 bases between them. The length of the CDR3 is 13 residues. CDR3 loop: CAIKQVAGTEAFF. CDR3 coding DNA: TGTGCCATCAAACAGGTGGCAGGGACTGAAGCTTTCTTT.

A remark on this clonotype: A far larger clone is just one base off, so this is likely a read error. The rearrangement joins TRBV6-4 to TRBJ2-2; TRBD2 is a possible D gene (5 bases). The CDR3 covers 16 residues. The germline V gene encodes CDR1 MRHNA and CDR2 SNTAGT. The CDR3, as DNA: TGTTCCAGCAGTGAACGTGGCGGGTCGAACACCGGGGAGCTGTTTTTT. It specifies CSSSERGGSNTGELFF.

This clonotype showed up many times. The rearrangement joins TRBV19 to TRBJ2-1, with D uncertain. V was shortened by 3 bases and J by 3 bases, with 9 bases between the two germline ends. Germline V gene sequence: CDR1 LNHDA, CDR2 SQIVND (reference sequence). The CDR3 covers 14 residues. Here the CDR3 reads CASSIPGHYNEQFF. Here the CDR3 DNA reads TGTGCCAGTAGTATTCCCGGGCACTACAATGAGCAGTTCTTC.

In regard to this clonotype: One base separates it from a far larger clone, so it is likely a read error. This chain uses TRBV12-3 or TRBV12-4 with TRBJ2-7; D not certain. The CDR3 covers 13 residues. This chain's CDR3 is CASSFSATYEQHF. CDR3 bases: TGTGCCAGCAGTTTCTCGGCAACCTACGAGCAGCACTTC.

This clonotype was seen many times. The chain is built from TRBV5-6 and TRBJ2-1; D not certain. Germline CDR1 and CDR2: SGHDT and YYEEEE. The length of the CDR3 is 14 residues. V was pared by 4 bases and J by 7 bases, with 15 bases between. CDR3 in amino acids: CASSPRPGGNEQFF. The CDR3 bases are TGTGCCAGCAGCCCCCGGCCCGGTGGGAATGAGCAGTTCTTC.

CDR3 sequence: CASSSPGLGDSPLHF. The CDR3 bases are TGTGCCAGCAGCAGCCCCGGACTGGGGGATTCACCCCTCCACTTT. The chain has TRBV3-1 and TRBJ1-6; a possible D gene is TRBD1 (5 bases). With 5 bases removed from V and 8 bases from J, the gap between germline ends came to 16 bases. CDR1 is LGHDT and CDR2 is YNNKEL in the germline V gene (reference sequence). The CDR3 has 15 residues.

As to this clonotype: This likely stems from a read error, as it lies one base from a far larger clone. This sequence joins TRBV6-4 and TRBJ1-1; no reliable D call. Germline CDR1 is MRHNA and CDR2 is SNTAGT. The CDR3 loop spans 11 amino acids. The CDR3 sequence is CASADATESFF. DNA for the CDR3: TGTGCCAGCGCCGATGCCACTGAATCTTTCTTT.

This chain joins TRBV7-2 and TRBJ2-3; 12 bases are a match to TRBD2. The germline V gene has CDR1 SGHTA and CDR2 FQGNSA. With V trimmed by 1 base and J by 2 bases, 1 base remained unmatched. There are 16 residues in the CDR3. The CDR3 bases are TGTGCCAGCAGCTTAGGGACTAGCGGGATCACAGATACGCAGTATTTT. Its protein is CASSLGTSGITDTQYF.

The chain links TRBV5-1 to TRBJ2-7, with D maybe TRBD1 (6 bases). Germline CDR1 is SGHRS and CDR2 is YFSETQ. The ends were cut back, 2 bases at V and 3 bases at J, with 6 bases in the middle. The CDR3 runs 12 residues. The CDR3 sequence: CASSFRGYEQYF. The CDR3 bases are TGCGCCAGCAGCTTCAGGGGCTACGAGCAGTACTTC.